This entry describes one TCR beta chain. Its antigen remains unidentified. This could be a read error, since a much larger clone is one nucleotide away. This is likely a read error, given that the CDR3 carries no conserved phenylalanine or tryptophan at its end. The V end lost 6 bases, the J end lost 4 bases, and 9 bases lay between the germline ends. Germline assignment: CDR1 DFQATT and CDR2 SNEGSKA (reference sequence). The CDR3 consists of 12 residues. These data come from a study of breast tumors, draining lymph nodes, adjacent tissues. MiXCR was run by TCRdb on the multiplex PCR reads, yielding one entry per CDR3 protein. This table has 30,000 to 40,000 distinct CDR3 sequences, over 30% appearing once. Study-level findings and limits: Tumor TCR diversity was below lymph nodes but above nontumor tissue. Luminal-like breast cancer showed significantly higher tumor–nontumor repertoire similarity than basal-like.

V gene TRBV20-1 combines with J gene TRBJ2-2; no clear D gene. The TCR was taken from a female donor with breast cancer. Some clones in this sample may be carry-over from other donors' samples. Sample: breast tumor tissue. The CDR3: CSALDPTGELFL. CDR3 DNA sequence: TGCAGTGCCCTTGACCCCACCGGGGAGCTGTTTCTT.